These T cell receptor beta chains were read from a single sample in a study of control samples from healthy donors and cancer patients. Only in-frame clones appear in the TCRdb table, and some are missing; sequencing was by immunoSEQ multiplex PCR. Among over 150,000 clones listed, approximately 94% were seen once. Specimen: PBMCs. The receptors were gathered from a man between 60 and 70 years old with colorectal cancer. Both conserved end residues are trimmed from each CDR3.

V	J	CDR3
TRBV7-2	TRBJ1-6	ASSLEQGGYSPLH
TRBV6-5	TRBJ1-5	ASTAGQRNQPQH
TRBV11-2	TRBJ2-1	ASTVGGGQAYNEQF
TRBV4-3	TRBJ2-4	ASSHLPPGNIQY
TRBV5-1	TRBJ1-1	ASSLGGAGDTEAF
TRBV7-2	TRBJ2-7	ASSLVKGNEQY
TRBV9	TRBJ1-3	ASSVGGPRGNTIY
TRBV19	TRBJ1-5	ASSPRGHQPQH
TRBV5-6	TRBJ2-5	ASSLVVQETQY
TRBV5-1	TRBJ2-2	ASSLRGQGNTGELF
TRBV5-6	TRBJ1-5	ASTSRVQGMGQPQH
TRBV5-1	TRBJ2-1	ASSLAIAGPSYNEQF
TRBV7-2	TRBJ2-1	ASSYRRLAGEQF
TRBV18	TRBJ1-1	ASSPYRDGTEAF
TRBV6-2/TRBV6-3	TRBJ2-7	ASSQGPPSSYEQY
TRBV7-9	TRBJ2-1	ASSLRGSPNNEQF
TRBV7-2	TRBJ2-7	ASSLGEATGGSYEQY
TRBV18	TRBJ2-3	ASSLNVLRADTQY
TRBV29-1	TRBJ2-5	SVAGSQETQY
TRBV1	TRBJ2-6	TSSEVRLCQSRANVPT
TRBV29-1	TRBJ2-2	SVDSGFNTGELF
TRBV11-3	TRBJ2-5	ASSATSLETQY
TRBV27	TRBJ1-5	ASRRDSLDSNQPQH
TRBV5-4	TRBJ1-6	ASSSGTGASPLH
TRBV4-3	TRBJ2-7	ASSQDYGSLNYEQY
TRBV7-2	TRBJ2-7	ASRNSEGFYEQY
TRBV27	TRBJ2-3	ASSPLGPGVDTQY
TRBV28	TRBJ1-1	ASSRLGGGIEAF
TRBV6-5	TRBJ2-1	ASSYGGTGYYNEQF
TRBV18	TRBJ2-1	ASSPGQGTDEQF
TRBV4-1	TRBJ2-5	ASSQAEEETQY
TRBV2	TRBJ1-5	ASSGQGADQPQH
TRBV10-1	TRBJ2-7	ASSEEGRGLNEQY
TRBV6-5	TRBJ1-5	ASTGTANQPQH
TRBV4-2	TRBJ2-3	ASSQAAASGGHTDTQY
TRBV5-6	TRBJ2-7	ASSLGGPSYEQY
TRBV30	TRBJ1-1	AWSGETEAF
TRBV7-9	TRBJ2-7	ASSTQGYEQY
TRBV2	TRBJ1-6	ASSDGYSPLH
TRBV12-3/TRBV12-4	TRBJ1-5	ASTPQGLEPQH
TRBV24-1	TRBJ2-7	ATSESPGTGGQY
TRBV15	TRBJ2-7	ATSRPRGTPSSYEQY
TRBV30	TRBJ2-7	AWSVGQGNEQY
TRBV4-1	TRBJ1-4	ASSHALTQGSNEKLF
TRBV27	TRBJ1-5	ASSLSDRAVSNQPQH
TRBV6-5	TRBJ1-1	ASTQQGAVAEAF
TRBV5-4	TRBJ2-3	ASSTRTGWGTDTQY
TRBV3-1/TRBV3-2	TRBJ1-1	ASSRRAGVRAGEAF
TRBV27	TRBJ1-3	ASSDPGRPGNTIY
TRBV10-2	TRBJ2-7	ASRAGSYEQY
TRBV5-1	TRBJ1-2	ASSRAGTISNYGYT